These 9 T cell receptor beta chains came from one sample sequenced in a study of control samples from healthy donors and cancer patients. The data were produced by immunoSEQ multiplex PCR, yet TCRdb's version contains in-frame clones alone and is incomplete. The data contain over 85,000 clones, more than 85% of them singletons. Sequenced: blood. The receptors come from a woman aged 25-40 years in good health.

J is TRBJ2-5 and V is TRBV5-1; TRBD1 matches at 10 bases. Trimming removed 3 bases from V and 5 bases from J; junction bases left unmatched: 7. The CDR3 covers 15 residues. CDR1 and CDR2 from the germline V gene are SGHRS and YFSETQ. In DNA, the CDR3 is TGCGCCAGCAGCTCTGACAGGGGGCGAGGGGAGACCCAGTACTTC. Its translation is CASSSDRGRGETQYF.

This clone was detected once. The chain employs TRBV5-1 and TRBJ2-5; 8 bases are shared with TRBD2. V lost 0 bases to trimming and J lost 5 bases; unmatched junction nucleotides: 15. The CDR3 length is 18 residues. Germline assignment: CDR1 SGHRS and CDR2 YFSETQ. CDR3 in DNA: TGCGCCAGCAGCTTGGGTGGGACTAGTCACCCCCAACAGGAGACCCAGTACTTC. Protein product: CASSLGGTSHPQQETQYF.

The V and J genes are TRBV28 and TRBJ2-2; 10 bases line up with TRBD1. The V gene's germline CDR1 is MDHEN and CDR2 SYDVKM. CDR3 length: 15 residues. V shed 5 bases and J 7 bases; nucleotides not matched to a gene: 7. CDR3 DNA sequence: TGTGCCAGCAGTGGGCCGGGACAGGGGATCGGGGAGCTGTTTTTT. This encodes CASSGPGQGIGELFF.

The chain has TRBV28 and TRBJ1-4, with 8 bases aligning to TRBD1. Germline CDR1 is MDHEN and CDR2 is SYDVKM. CDR3 length equals 14 residues. With V trimmed by 5 bases and J by 8 bases, 7 bases remained unmatched. CDR3 bases: TGTGCCAGCAGTCCGGACAGGGAACGCGAAAAACTGTTTTTT. It specifies CASSPDREREKLFF.

CDR3 coding DNA: TGTGCCAGCAGCCAAGACCTAAGGGGGCTCGATGGCTACACCTTC. Its translation: CASSQDLRGLDGYTF. The chain couples TRBV14 to TRBJ1-2, with 7 nucleotides matching TRBD1. Germline V gene lookup returns CDR1 SGHDN and CDR2 FVKESK. This CDR3 comprises 15 residues. Trimming cost V 0 bases and J 6 bases; bases outside gene matches: 7.

The chain combines TRBV5-1 with TRBJ2-1; 9 bases map to TRBD2. After removal of 4 bases from V and 0 bases from J, the junction contained 8 bases not matched to a gene. The CDR3 loop spans 17 amino acids. Germline CDR1 reads SGHRS; CDR2 reads YFSETQ. CDR3 sequence reads: CASSRRASGTSYNEQFF. For the CDR3, the DNA is TGCGCCAGCAGCAGGAGGGCTAGCGGGACCTCCTACAATGAGCAGTTCTTC.

The chain uses TRBV5-4 and TRBJ1-2, with D possibly matching TRBD1 (5 bases). CDR1 is SGHNT, CDR2 YYREEE, per germline (reference sequence). The CDR3 consists of 14 residues. The ends were cut back, 0 bases at V and 7 bases at J, with 13 bases in the middle. CDR3 residues: CASSLDLIQGGYTF. The CDR3 bases are TGTGCCAGCAGCTTGGATCTCATTCAGGGTGGCTACACCTTC.

The chain links TRBV3-1 (or the pseudogene TRBV3-2) to TRBJ1-6, with D possibly TRBD1 on 6 matching bases. The germline V gene encodes CDR1 LGHDT and CDR2 YNNKEL (reference sequence). This CDR3 has 14 amino acids. The ends were cut back, 1 base at V and 10 bases at J, with 11 bases in the middle. In DNA, the CDR3 is TGTGCCAGCAGCCAAGGGACAGCACGGTCACCCCTCCACTTT. Translation: CASSQGTARSPLHF.

The chain combines TRBV27 with TRBJ2-3; 13 positions agree with TRBD2. This CDR3 is built from 18 residues. Germline values: CDR1 MNHEY, CDR2 SMNVEV (reference sequence). Losses at the gene ends were 5 bases for V and 4 bases for J; bases not matched to a gene: 12. Here the CDR3 DNA reads TGTGCCAGCAGTACGGGGGCAGGACTAGCGGGAGTGGCAGATACGCAGTATTTT. As protein: CASSTGAGLAGVADTQYF.